This TCR beta chain was obtained from a study of naive and memory T cell subsets (dated by TCRdb to about 2017). Some background on the complete study: The figure summarizing these samples reported ten or so blood donors, 7 tuberculin skin test biopsies and 3 saline control biopsies. Skin biopsies were taken from tuberculin skin test sites or from saline-injected control sites and were processed for RNA extraction as described before. Usually PCR2 was run as a SYBR Green qPCR and stopped at a set threshold, although low-input samples could use end-point PCR (roughly 6 cycles) instead. Results the study describes overall, beyond this receptor: Higher TCR numbers at tuberculin skin test sites were interpreted as T cell infiltration of a delayed type IV hypersensitivity reaction. The RNA-based method was acknowledged as potentially sensitive to TCR transcript changes with T cell activation and differentiation. The paper did not give details of skin biopsy collection and RNA processing, instead referencing earlier studies for those details. TCR sequences were reportedly recovered from both skin biopsy types, with far more TCRs at tuberculin skin test sites.

Sample treatment or condition, as interpreted from the label and publication: skin biopsy from PPD injection site in Mantoux-positive individual. Using 3' ligation of a UMI-containing oligonucleotide to TCR cDNA, the study laid out a robust and sensitive protocol to amplify, sequence and analyze TCRs. In individuals with a positive Mantoux test, tuberculin skin test biopsies were taken from sites that had been injected with PPD. Before reverse transcription, total RNA that had not been cell sorted was treated with RQ1 DNase, with a target input of about 1 to 1,100 ng. To check how robust the pipeline was in samples where T cells make up a minority population, libraries were built from skin biopsies and whole blood. This clonotype was counted ten times or more. Its antigen is still unknown. Base qualities are missing; no much larger clone stands one base away. The library was produced with UMI-ligation and nested PCR. The ligated cDNA was amplified by four rounds of PCR, in which nested alpha and beta constant region primers were used together with the SP2 primer. For the blood and skin samples, reverse transcription of TCR RNA was done with SuperScript IV along with alpha and beta constant region primers. T4 RNA ligase 1 was used to ligate an oligonucleotide containing the Illumina SP2 primer and a UMI to the 3' end of the cDNA. The 12-nucleotide UMI consisted of two random hexamers with an eight-base spacer between the hexamers to prevent hairpin formation. From the second PCR onward, TCR alpha and beta chain libraries were processed separately, and dual indexing was applied for multiplexing. After pooling, the indexed libraries were analyzed by capillary electrophoresis and sequenced on either an Illumina MiSeq or NextSeq. Libraries were spiked with PhiX DNA at roughly 5-7.5% so that base diversity was increased and cluster recognition was improved. As for how the authors treated the data: Demultiplexor pulled UMIs out of read 2, joined the UMIs with the TCR sequence from read 1, and separated reads according to sample indices. Decombinator identified V and J genes and V-J junctions and gave each TCR a five-part identifier that included V and J deletions. Collapsinator relied on UMIs to correct both sequencing errors and PCR amplification heterogeneity, producing a UMI-based abundance for each TCR. CDR3Translator converted identifiers to nucleotide sequence, translated to amino acids, and extracted CDR3 regions using terminal motifs. After normalization to the amount of input RNA, error-corrected alpha and beta TCR counts from blood and skin were compared. TCRdb trimmed the raw reads at Q25, called clones with MiXCR and kept productive beta chains. Each entry is one CDR3 protein sequence, shown with its most common DNA and genes. The V and J calls were determined by TCRdb, not by the authors. The sample table contains roughly 36,000 distinct CDR3 sequences; only one count was recorded for approximately 11% of them. 3.9% of the sample goes to the ten largest clones.

The germline V gene (reference sequence) supplies CDR1 LNHNV and CDR2 YYDKDF. For this chain, trimming is 0 bases at the V end and 4 bases at the J end, and the number of junction bases without a gene match is 1. Inclusive of the bounding cysteine and phenylalanine, the CDR3 is 16 residues long. The only DNA kept is the CDR3, 48 bases in frame from the first base. The rearranged segments are TRBV15 and TRBJ2-2; 11 bases in between match TRBD2. The sample here was skin, taken from a tuberculin skin test site. This clonotype was obtained from an adult in good health. The CDR3 region: CATSREGLAATGELFF. DNA sequence: TGTGCCACCAGCAGAGAGGGACTAGCGGCCACCGGGGAGCTGTTTTTT.